Below are 7 T cell receptor beta chains sequenced from a single sample in a study of OX40 agonist ivuxolimab in advanced cancers. The data were produced by immunoSEQ multiplex PCR, yet TCRdb's version contains in-frame clones alone and is incomplete. The sample has more than 85,000 clones, approximately 89% seen once. This specimen consisted of CD4+ or CD8+ T cells sorted from blood, obtained in a trial of the OX40 agonist ivuxolimab. These receptors were taken from an adult with an advanced solid tumor such as melanoma, head and neck, liver or kidney cancer.

The V call is TRBV18, the J call TRBJ2-5; D unresolved. Germline V gene sequence: CDR1 KGHSH, CDR2 LQKENI. Trimming took off 8 bases at V and 2 bases at J, with 3 bases between the two ends. The CDR3 is 10 residues long. DNA for the CDR3: TGTGCCAGCCAACAAGAGACCCAGTACTTC. It codes for CASQQETQYF.

This clone showed up just a few times. The J gene is TRBJ1-2, the V gene TRBV6-1, with TRBD1 matching 8 bases. This CDR3 region has 15 residues. Germline CDR1 MNHNS, CDR2 SASEGT. The V segment lost 3 bases and the J segment 4 bases; nucleotides outside the gene matches: 7. CDR3 nucleotide sequence: TGTGCCAGCAGTGAGCGGAACAGGGGGACCTATGGCTACACCTTC. Amino acid sequence: CASSERNRGTYGYTF.

The chain couples TRBV2 to TRBJ1-3; D remains ambiguous. The ends were cut back, 7 bases at V and 3 bases at J, with 7 bases in the middle. The CDR3 runs to 12 residues. Germline loops: CDR1 SNHLY, CDR2 FYNNEI. DNA of the CDR3: TGTGCCAGCATGGGAGATGGAAACACCATATATTTT. Translated, it gives CASMGDGNTIYF.

The CDR3 nucleotides read TGTGCCAGCAGTGATCGCCAGGGGGAGACCCAGTACTTC. As protein: CASSDRQGETQYF. V gene TRBV2 combines with J gene TRBJ2-5, with a possible D match to TRBD1 (6 bases). The CDR3 is made up of 13 amino acids. V was trimmed by 3 bases and J by 5 bases, leaving 10 bases between them. Germline loops: CDR1 SNHLY, CDR2 FYNNEI.

The chain links TRBV27 to TRBJ1-5, with D unresolved. The length of the CDR3 is 14 residues. In germline, CDR1 is MNHEY, CDR2 SMNVEV (reference sequence). Trimming took off 4 bases at V and 1 base at J, with 8 bases between the two ends. CDR3 coding DNA: TGTGCCAGCAGTTGGTCCCCAAGCAATCAGCCCCAGCATTTT. Translated: CASSWSPSNQPQHF.

The V gene is TRBV19, the J gene TRBJ2-3; 12 bases line up with TRBD1. The CDR3 spans 17 residues. The V gene end was trimmed by 5 bases and the J gene end by 5 bases; junction bases not matched to a gene: 11. CDR1 is LNHDA and CDR2 is SQIVND in the germline V gene (reference sequence). CDR3 nucleotide sequence: TGTGCCAGTAGTCTCCTGGGACAGGGGGCTCGGGGAGATACGCAGTATTTT. This gives the protein CASSLLGQGARGDTQYF.

The chain combines TRBV18 with TRBJ1-1, with 8 bases that match TRBD1. The CDR3 loop spans 14 amino acids. V was clipped by 2 bases and J by 3 bases; unmatched bases: 2. Looked up from germline, CDR1 is KGHSH and CDR2 is LQKENI. CDR3 loop: CASSPMTGDTEAFF. The DNA for the CDR3 is TGTGCCAGCTCACCAATGACAGGGGACACTGAAGCTTTCTTT.